A single T cell receptor beta chain is shown here with its context. The study assigned cohorts using participant-reported clinical history. The sample is drawn from a study of blood T cell repertoires in COVID-19. The V and J ends lost 0 bases and 9 bases respectively, with 18 bases between them. The CDR3 extends over 16 amino acids. Germline loops: CDR1 PRHDT, CDR2 FYEKMQ (reference sequence). Generated by immunoSEQ multiplex PCR, the TCRdb table keeps only in-frame clones and is missing some. The data show under 200,000 clones, approximately 77% seen once. This clonotype originated in a man in his 60s who had recovered from COVID-19. The chain couples TRBV13 to TRBJ2-1; maybe TRBD2 (6 bases). The specimen was PBMCs or T cells enriched from blood (not recorded which). CDR3 DNA sequence: TGTGCCAGCAGCTTAGGAAGGACTACCATTGGCAGTGAGCAGTTCTTC. It translates to CASSLGRTTIGSEQFF.